This record concerns one T cell receptor (beta chain) sequence. Treg sorting used a CD4+CD25+CD127-/low gate. One entry per CDR3 protein, called by TCRdb with MiXCR from the 5' RACE reads. Of over 45,000 distinct CDR3 sequences listed, approximately 26% are singletons. The V gene lost 3 bases and the J gene lost 1 base, with 6 bases spanning the gap. Germline values: CDR1 MDHEN, CDR2 SYDVKM. This CDR3 comprises 13 residues. Sequenced sample: tumor-infiltrating Tregs sorted from the breast tumor. This clonotype was sampled from a female donor with breast cancer. J is TRBJ1-1 and V is TRBV28; D call uncertain. CDR3 loop: CASSFAGNTEAFF. CDR3 DNA: TGTGCCAGCAGTTTCGCAGGGAACACTGAAGCTTTCTTT.